These 7 T cell receptor beta chains originate from one sample sequenced in a study of metastatic and nonmetastatic thyroid tumors. Via MiXCR, TCRdb re-called the PCR reads. The profile covers around 46,000 clones, with 22% appearing a single time and approximately 3.6% taken by the ten largest. No treatment had been given to any patient before thyroid surgery. The sequenced sample was blood. Every receptor here comes from a male donor with papillary thyroid cancer or a benign thyroid nodule (not recorded which). Some clones in this sample may be carry-over from other donors' samples.

This clone was detected once. The chain carries TRBV20-1 and TRBJ2-3; TRBD2 agrees at 8 bases. Germline V lookup: CDR1 DFQATT, CDR2 SNEGSKA (reference sequence). The CDR3 spans 13 residues. V shed 0 bases and J 14 bases; nucleotides not matched to a gene: 10. CDR3 loop: CSARDARGGSGYF. CDR3 sequence (DNA): TGCAGTGCTAGAGATGCCCGGGGGGGGAGTGGGTATTTT.

This clone has just a few counts. CDR3 in amino acids: CASSFRGQGAREQYF. CDR3 coding DNA: TGTGCCAGCAGCTTCCGCGGTCAGGGGGCGAGAGAGCAGTACTTC. The chain combines TRBV11-2 with TRBJ2-7; 8 bases agree with TRBD1. The CDR3 runs 15 residues. Germline CDR1 is SGHAT and CDR2 is FQNNGV. The V segment lost 3 bases and the J segment 7 bases; nucleotides outside the gene matches: 11. The variable domain in full, with the rest retrieved from reference TRBV11-2 and TRBJ2-7, is EAGVAQSPRYKIIEKRQSVAFWCNPISGHATLYWYQQILGQGPKLLIQFQNNGVVDDSQLPKDRFSAERLKGVDSTLKIQPAKLEDSAVYLCASSFRGQGAREQYFGPGTRLTVT.

In this sample, this clone turned up a few times. The chain employs TRBV2 and TRBJ2-5; 8 nucleotides line up with TRBD2. The germline V gene has CDR1 SNHLY and CDR2 FYNNEI. Trimming cost V 7 bases and J 5 bases; bases outside gene matches: 6. The CDR3 spans 13 residues. The CDR3 bases are TGTGCCAGCATCCGGGGGGGTGTGGAGACCCAGTACTTC. Its protein product is CASIRGGVETQYF.

This clone was picked up many times. The chain employs TRBV2 and TRBJ2-5; maybe TRBD2 (6 bases). CDR1 SNHLY and CDR2 FYNNEI come from the germline V gene. This CDR3 comprises 14 residues. The ends were cut back, 5 bases at V and 4 bases at J, with 14 bases in the middle. The CDR3 DNA is TGTGCCAGCAGTCGATTAGCGGCGGTAGAGACCCAGTACTTC. Its protein product is CASSRLAAVETQYF. Variable domain in full (rest from reference TRBV2 and TRBJ2-5): EPEVTQTPSHQVTQMGQEVILRCVPISNHLYFYWYRQILGQKVEFLVSFYNNEISEKSEIFDDQFSVERPDGSNFTLKIRSTKLEDSAMYFCASSRLAAVETQYFGPGTRLLVL.

At least ten counts were recorded for this clone. The J gene is TRBJ2-3, the V gene TRBV28, with 7 nucleotides matching TRBD2. This CDR3 spans 16 amino acids. Germline CDR1 and CDR2: MDHEN and SYDVKM. J gave up 0 bases and V 2 bases, and 5 bases lay outside the gene matches. CDR3 in amino acids: CASSLGSGVSTDTQYF. The CDR3 coding sequence is TGTGCCAGCAGTTTAGGGAGCGGGGTTAGCACAGATACGCAGTATTTT.

This clone was recorded a few times. The chain couples TRBV5-1 to TRBJ1-6; 9 bases agree with TRBD1. The CDR3 is 14 residues long. Germline CDR1 SGHRS, CDR2 YFSETQ. The J segment lost 13 bases and the V segment lost 4 bases, leaving 9 bases of the junction unmatched. CDR3 protein: CASSIGQGSSPLHF. The CDR3 DNA reads as TGCGCCAGCAGCATCGGACAGGGGTCAAGTCCCCTCCACTTT.

This clone was counted between two and nine times. Being one base from a much bigger clone, this may be a read error. The chain combines TRBV27 with TRBJ2-7; maybe TRBD1 (6 bases). Germline CDR1 is MNHEY and CDR2 is SMNVEV (reference sequence). The CDR3 has 14 residues. The ends were cut back, 7 bases at V and 1 base at J, with 14 bases in the middle. The CDR3 spells CASTGAGVSYEQYF. The CDR3 bases are TGTGCCAGCACAGGGGCAGGGGTATCCTACGAGCAGTACTTC.